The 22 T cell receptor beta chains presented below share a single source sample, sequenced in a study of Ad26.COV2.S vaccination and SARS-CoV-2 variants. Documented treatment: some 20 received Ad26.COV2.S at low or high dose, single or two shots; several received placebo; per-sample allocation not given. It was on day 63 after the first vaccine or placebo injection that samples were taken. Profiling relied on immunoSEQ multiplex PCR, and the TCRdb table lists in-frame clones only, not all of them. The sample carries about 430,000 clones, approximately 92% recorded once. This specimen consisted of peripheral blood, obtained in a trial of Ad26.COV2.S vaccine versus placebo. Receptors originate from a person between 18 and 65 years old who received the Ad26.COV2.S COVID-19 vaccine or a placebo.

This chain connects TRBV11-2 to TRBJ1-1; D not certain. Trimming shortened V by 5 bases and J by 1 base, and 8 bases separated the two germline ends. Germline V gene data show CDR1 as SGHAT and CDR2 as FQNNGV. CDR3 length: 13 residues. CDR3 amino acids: CASSGQWNTEAFF. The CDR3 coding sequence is TGTGCCAGCAGCGGGCAGTGGAACACTGAAGCTTTCTTT.

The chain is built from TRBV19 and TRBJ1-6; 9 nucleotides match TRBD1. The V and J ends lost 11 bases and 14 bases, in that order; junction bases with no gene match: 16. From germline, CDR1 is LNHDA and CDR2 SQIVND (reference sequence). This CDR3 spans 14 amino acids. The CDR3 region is CACAQGQGVPTLHF. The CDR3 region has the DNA TGTGCCTGCGCCCAGGGACAGGGAGTCCCCACCCTCCACTTT.

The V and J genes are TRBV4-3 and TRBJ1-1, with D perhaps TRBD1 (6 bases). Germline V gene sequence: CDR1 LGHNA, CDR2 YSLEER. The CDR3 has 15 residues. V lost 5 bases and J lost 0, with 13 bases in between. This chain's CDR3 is CASSYGTTMNTEAFF. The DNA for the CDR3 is TGCGCCAGCAGCTATGGGACAACCATGAACACTGAAGCTTTCTTT.

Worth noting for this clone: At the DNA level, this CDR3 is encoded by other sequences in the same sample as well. CDR3 residues: CASSYGGNQPQHF. In DNA, the CDR3 is TGTGCCAGCAGTTACGGGGGCAATCAGCCCCAGCATTTT. The chain joins TRBV6-5 to TRBJ1-5; D is ambiguous. This CDR3 contains 13 residues. The V end was cut by 2 bases, the J end by 2 bases, with 4 bases between. The germline V gene has CDR1 MNHEY and CDR2 SVGAGI.

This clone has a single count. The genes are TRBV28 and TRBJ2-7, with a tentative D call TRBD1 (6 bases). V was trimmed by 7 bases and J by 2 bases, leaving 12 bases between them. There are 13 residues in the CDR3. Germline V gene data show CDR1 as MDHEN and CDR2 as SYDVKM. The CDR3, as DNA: TGTGCCAGCACGATAACAGGGCCCTACGAGCAGTACTTC. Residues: CASTITGPYEQYF.

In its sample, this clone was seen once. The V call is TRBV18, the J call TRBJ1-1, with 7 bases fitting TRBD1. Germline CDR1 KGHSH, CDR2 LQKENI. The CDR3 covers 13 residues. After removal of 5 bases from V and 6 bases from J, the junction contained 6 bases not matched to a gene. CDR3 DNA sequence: TGTGCCAGCTCAGAAACAGGGGTGCCTGAAGCTTTCTTT. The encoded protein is CASSETGVPEAFF.

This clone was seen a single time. The CDR3 reads CASSYSNQPVGRAFF. DNA for the CDR3: TGTGCCAGCAGTTACTCGAATCAGCCAGTAGGAAGGGCTTTCTTT. V and J are TRBV6-6 and TRBJ1-1; D is unresolved. V lost 0 bases and J 11 bases, leaving 19 bases between the germline ends. Germline values: CDR1 MNHNY, CDR2 SVGAGI (reference sequence). The CDR3 loop spans 15 amino acids.

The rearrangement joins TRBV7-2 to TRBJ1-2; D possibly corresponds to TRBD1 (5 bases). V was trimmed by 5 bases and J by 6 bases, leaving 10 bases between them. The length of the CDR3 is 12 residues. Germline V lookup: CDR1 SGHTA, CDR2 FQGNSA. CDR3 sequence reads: CASSLDRNGYTF. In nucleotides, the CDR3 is TGTGCCAGCAGCCTCGACAGAAATGGCTACACCTTC.

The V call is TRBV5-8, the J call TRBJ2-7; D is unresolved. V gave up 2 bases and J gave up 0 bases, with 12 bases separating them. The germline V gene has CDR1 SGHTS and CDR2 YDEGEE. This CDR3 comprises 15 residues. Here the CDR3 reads CASSLVSGSSYEQYF. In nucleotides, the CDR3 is TGTGCCAGCAGCTTAGTTAGTGGCAGCTCCTACGAGCAGTACTTC.

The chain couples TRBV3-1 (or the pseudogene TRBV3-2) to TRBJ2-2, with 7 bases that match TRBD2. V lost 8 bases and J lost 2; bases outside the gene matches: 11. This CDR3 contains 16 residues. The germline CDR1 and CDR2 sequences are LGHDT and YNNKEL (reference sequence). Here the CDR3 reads CASLNWASGNTGELFF. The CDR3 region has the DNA TGTGCCAGCCTAAACTGGGCTAGCGGAAACACCGGGGAGCTGTTTTTT.

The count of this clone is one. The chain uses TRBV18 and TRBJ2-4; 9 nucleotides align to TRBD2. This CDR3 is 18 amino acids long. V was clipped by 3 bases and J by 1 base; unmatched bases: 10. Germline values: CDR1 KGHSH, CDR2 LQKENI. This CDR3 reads CASSPVAGEVLAKNIQYF. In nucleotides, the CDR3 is TGTGCCAGCTCACCGGTAGCGGGAGAGGTTCTGGCCAAAAACATTCAGTACTTC. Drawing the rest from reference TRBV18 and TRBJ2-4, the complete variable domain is NAGVMQNPRHLVRRRGQEARLRCSPMKGHSHVYWYRQLPEEGLKFMVYLQKENIIDESGMPKERFSAEFPKEGPSILRIQQVVRGDSAAYFCASSPVAGEVLAKNIQYFGAGTRLSVL.

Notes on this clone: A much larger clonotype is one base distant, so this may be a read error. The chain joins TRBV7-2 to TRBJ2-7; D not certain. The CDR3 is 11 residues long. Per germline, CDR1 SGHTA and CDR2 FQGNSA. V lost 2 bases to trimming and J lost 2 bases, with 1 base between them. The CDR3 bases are TGTGCCAGCAGCTTAACCTACGAGCAGTACTTC. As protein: CASSLTYEQYF.

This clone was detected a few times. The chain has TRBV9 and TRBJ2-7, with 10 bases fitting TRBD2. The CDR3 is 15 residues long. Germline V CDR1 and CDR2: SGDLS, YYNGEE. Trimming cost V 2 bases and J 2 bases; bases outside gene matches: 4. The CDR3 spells CASSVGTSAAYEQYF. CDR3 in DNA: TGTGCCAGCAGCGTTGGGACTAGCGCTGCCTACGAGCAGTACTTC.

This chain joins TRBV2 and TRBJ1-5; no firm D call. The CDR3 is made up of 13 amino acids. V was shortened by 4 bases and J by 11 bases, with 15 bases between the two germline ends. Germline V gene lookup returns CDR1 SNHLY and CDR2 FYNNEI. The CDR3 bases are TGTGCCAGCAGTGTGAAGGGTTTGGGGACCCAGCATTTT. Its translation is CASSVKGLGTQHF.

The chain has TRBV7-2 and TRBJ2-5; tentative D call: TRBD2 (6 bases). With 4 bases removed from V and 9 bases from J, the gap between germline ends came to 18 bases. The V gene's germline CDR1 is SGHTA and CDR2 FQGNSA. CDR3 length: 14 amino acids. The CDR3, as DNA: TGTGCCAGCAGCTCATCCGACGCCAGGGAGGCCCAGTACTTC. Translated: CASSSSDAREAQYF.

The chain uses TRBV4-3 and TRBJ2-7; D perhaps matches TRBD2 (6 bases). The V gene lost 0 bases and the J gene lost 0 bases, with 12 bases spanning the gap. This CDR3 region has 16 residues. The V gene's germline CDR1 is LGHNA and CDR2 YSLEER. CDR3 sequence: CASSQDWASASYEQYF. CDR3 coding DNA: TGCGCCAGCAGCCAAGACTGGGCTAGCGCCTCCTACGAGCAGTACTTC.

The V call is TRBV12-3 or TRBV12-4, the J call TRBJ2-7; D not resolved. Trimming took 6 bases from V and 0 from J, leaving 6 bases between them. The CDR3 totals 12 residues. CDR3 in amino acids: CASSRISYEQYF. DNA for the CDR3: TGTGCCAGCAGCCGCATCTCCTACGAGCAGTACTTC.

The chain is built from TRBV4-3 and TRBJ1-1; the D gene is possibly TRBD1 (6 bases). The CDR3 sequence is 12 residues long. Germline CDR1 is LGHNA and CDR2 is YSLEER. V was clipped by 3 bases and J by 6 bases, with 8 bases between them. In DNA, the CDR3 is TGCGCCAGCAGCCAGGGGGCTTCTGAAGCTTTCTTT. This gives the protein CASSQGASEAFF.

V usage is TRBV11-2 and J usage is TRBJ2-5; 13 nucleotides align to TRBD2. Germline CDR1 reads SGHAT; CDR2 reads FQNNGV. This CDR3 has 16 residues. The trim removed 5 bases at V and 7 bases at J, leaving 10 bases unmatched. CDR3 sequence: CASSQGLAGQGGTQYF. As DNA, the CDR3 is TGTGCCAGCAGCCAGGGACTAGCGGGACAGGGAGGGACCCAGTACTTC.

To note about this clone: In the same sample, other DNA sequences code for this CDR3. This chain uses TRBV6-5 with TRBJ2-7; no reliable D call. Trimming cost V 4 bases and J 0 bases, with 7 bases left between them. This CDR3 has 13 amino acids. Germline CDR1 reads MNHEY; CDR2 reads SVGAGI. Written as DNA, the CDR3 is TGTGCCAGCAGTTTAGGACCCTCCTACGAGCAGTACTTC. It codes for CASSLGPSYEQYF.

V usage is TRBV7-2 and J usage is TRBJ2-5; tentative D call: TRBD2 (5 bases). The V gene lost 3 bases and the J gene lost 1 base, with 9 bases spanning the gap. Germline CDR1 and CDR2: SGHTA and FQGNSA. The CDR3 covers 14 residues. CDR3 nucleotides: TGTGCCAGCAGCTTCGCCGAGGGCCAAGAGACCCAGTACTTC. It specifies CASSFAEGQETQYF.

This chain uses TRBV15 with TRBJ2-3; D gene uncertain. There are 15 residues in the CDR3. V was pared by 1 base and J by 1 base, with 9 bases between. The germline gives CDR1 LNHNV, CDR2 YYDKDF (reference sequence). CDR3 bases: TGTGCCACCAGCAGAGGCTGGCAAGGCACAGATACGCAGTATTTT. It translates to CATSRGWQGTDTQYF.